The entry that follows covers one T cell receptor (beta chain) sequence. This sample stems from a study of blood T cell repertoires in COVID-19. About the research overall: COVID-19 samples from acute and convalescent phases originated in the United States, Italy and Spain.

CDR3 length: 15 amino acids. The germline V and J ends were trimmed by 2 bases and 0 bases, with 11 bases remaining between them. The germline CDR1 and CDR2 sequences are SGHDT and YYEEEE. The table came from immunoSEQ multiplex PCR; TCRdb's copy has only in-frame clones and leaves some out. The table shows approximately 110,000 clones, with roughly nine tenths occurring only once. Input material: peripheral blood. The sequence was obtained from an elderly woman with acute or convalescent COVID-19. The chain links TRBV5-6 to TRBJ2-5; TRBD1 is a possible D gene (5 bases). The CDR3 DNA follows: TGTGCCAGCAGCTTACCGACAGAGTACCAAGAGACCCAGTACTTC. Translated, it gives CASSLPTEYQETQYF.